The 31 T cell receptor beta chains below all came from one sample that was sequenced in a study of neurological immune-mediated disorders. In TCRdb, the 5' RACE reads were re-called with MiXCR into one record per CDR3 protein. The sample records under 35,000 distinct CDR3 sequences, about an eighth being singletons. As to time point: technical triplicate 2. The sequencing input was CD4+ T cells from blood. The source of these receptors is a female donor with HTLV-1-associated myelopathy (HAM/TSP).

This clonotype is medium-sized. The rearrangement joins TRBV29-1 to TRBJ1-1; TRBD1 is a possible D gene (6 bases). V was shortened by 6 bases and J by 2 bases, with 10 bases between the two germline ends. Germline V gene sequence: CDR1 SQVTM, CDR2 ANQGSEA. CDR3 length: 12 residues. The CDR3 protein is CSVGHPNTEAFF. DNA for the CDR3: TGCAGCGTGGGACACCCTAACACTGAAGCTTTCTTT.

The sample holds many counts of this clonotype. The chain is built from TRBV4-1 and TRBJ1-4; TRBD1 aligns across 9 bases. The CDR3 extends over 16 amino acids. Germline CDR1 is MGHRA and CDR2 is YSYEKL. V trimming: 0 bases; J trimming: 9 bases; junction bases outside the gene matches: 8. CDR3 sequence reads: CASSQESGTGRKKLFF. Written as DNA, the CDR3 is TGCGCCAGCAGCCAAGAGAGCGGGACAGGGCGAAAAAAACTGTTTTTT.

In this sample, this clonotype turned up many times. V usage is TRBV2 and J usage is TRBJ2-2; D perhaps matches TRBD1 (5 bases). Trimming pared 6 bases from V and 6 bases from J, leaving 5 bases between. The CDR3 runs to 11 residues. Germline V gene sequence: CDR1 SNHLY, CDR2 FYNNEI. CDR3 sequence reads: CASSRAGELFF. The CDR3 region has the DNA TGTGCCAGCAGCAGGGCCGGGGAGCTGTTTTTT.

Ten or more counts support this clonotype. This chain links TRBV7-2 with TRBJ2-7; D is perhaps TRBD2 (6 bases). This CDR3 comprises 12 residues. The V end was cut by 5 bases, the J end by 4 bases, with 9 bases between. Germline values: CDR1 SGHTA, CDR2 FQGNSA. CDR3 loop: CASSPGDYEQYF. The CDR3 coding sequence is TGTGCCAGCAGCCCGGGAGATTACGAGCAGTACTTC.

There are many counts of this clonotype. The CDR3 spells CSVEVERRETQYF. CDR3 nucleotides: TGCAGCGTTGAAGTTGAACGGAGGGAGACCCAGTACTTC. The chain combines TRBV29-1 with TRBJ2-5, with D maybe TRBD2 (5 bases). The CDR3 is 13 amino acids. Germline V gene data show CDR1 as SQVTM and CDR2 as ANQGSEA. Trimming took off 1 base at V and 5 bases at J, with 11 bases between the two ends.

This clonotype appeared many times. V and J are TRBV28 and TRBJ1-1; D unclear. CDR3 size: 11 residues. CDR1 and CDR2 from the germline V gene are MDHEN and SYDVKM. V was clipped by 3 bases and J by 7 bases, with 6 bases between them. CDR3 nucleotides: TGTGCCAGCAGTTTCGCCAGTGAAGCTTTCTTT. It specifies CASSFASEAFF.

V is TRBV18 and J is TRBJ2-1; D may match TRBD1 or TRBD2 (5 bases each). Germline CDR1 is KGHSH and CDR2 is LQKENI. Deletions cut 3 bases from V and 7 bases from J, with 13 bases between. CDR3 length equals 14 residues. CDR3 DNA: TGTGCCAGCTCACCCGTGTGGGGGTCTAATGAGCAGTTCTTC. This encodes CASSPVWGSNEQFF.

This clonotype has ten or more counts. The rearrangement joins TRBV7-2 to TRBJ2-7; 8 bases are shared with TRBD2. The J segment lost 0 bases and the V segment lost 1 base, leaving 2 bases of the junction unmatched. CDR1 and CDR2 from the germline V gene are SGHTA and FQGNSA. The CDR3 is 15 amino acids. The DNA for the CDR3 is TGTGCCAGCAGCTTAGTTAGCGGGACCTCCTACGAGCAGTACTTC. Protein sequence: CASSLVSGTSYEQYF.

The rearrangement links TRBV20-1 to TRBJ2-7, with D possibly being TRBD1 (5 bases). V was trimmed by 3 bases and J by 3 bases, leaving 24 bases between them. The CDR3 loop spans 17 amino acids. CDR1 and CDR2 from the germline V gene are DFQATT and SNEGSKA (reference sequence). CDR3 in amino acids: CSASFFSSTVGFYEQYF. CDR3 DNA sequence: TGCAGTGCTAGTTTTTTCAGCTCGACAGTGGGTTTCTACGAGCAGTACTTC.

This clonotype came up many times. The chain has TRBV10-2 and TRBJ2-1; 11 nucleotides align to TRBD2. The CDR3 sequence is 16 residues long. With V trimmed by 4 bases and J by 0 bases, 2 bases remained unmatched. Looked up from germline, CDR1 is WSHSY and CDR2 is SAAADI. CDR3 DNA: TGCGCCAGCAGTGGGACTAGCGGGTTCTCCTACAATGAGCAGTTCTTC. Amino acid sequence: CASSGTSGFSYNEQFF.

Ten or more counts support this clonotype. The chain has TRBV5-1 and TRBJ2-5, with TRBD1 matching 7 bases. J lost 2 bases, V lost 2 bases, and 3 bases had no gene match. Per germline, CDR1 SGHRS and CDR2 YFSETQ. The CDR3 sequence is 14 residues long. For the CDR3, the DNA is TGCGCCAGCAGCTTAGGGACAGTTCAAGAGACCCAGTACTTC. Translation: CASSLGTVQETQYF.

In its sample, this clonotype was seen many times. The chain carries TRBV12-3 or TRBV12-4 and TRBJ1-5, with D perhaps TRBD1 (5 bases). The CDR3 runs to 15 residues. V was pared by 8 bases and J by 3 bases, with 17 bases between. This chain's CDR3 is CASRRAGTDNQPQHF. CDR3 in DNA: TGTGCCAGCCGTAGAGCAGGGACCGACAATCAGCCCCAGCATTTT.

At least ten counts were recorded for this clonotype. The chain uses TRBV6-2 or TRBV6-3 and TRBJ1-6; D is possibly TRBD1 (5 bases). The CDR3 consists of 15 residues. Germline assignment: CDR1 MNHEY and CDR2 SVGEGT. V was clipped by 0 bases and J by 7 bases, with 10 bases between them. The CDR3 protein is CASSYSGDGNSPLHF. For the CDR3, the DNA is TGTGCCAGCAGTTACTCGGGGGACGGCAATTCACCCCTCCACTTT.

In this sample, this clonotype turned up many times. The chain joins TRBV12-3 or TRBV12-4 to TRBJ2-7; D might be TRBD2 (6 bases). The CDR3 runs to 15 residues. V shed 5 bases and J shed 4 bases, with 18 bases lying between them. CDR3 DNA: TGTGCCAGCAGTCGTGGCACTAGCTCAATATACGAGCAGTACTTC. It encodes CASSRGTSSIYEQYF.

The rearrangement joins TRBV20-1 to TRBJ2-5; D gene unclear. The better agreement between TRBJ2-7 and the DNA end casts doubt on the J call. There are 13 residues in the CDR3. The germline V gene encodes CDR1 DFQATT and CDR2 SNEGSKA (reference sequence). The DNA for the CDR3 is TGCAGTGCTAGAGAGGCGCCCTCCTACGAGCAGTACTTC. The encoded protein is CSAREAPSYEQYF.

This clonotype was recorded at least ten times. The rearrangement joins TRBV25-1 to TRBJ2-1; 7 bases fit TRBD1. The CDR3 has 15 residues. Germline CDR1 MGHDK, CDR2 SYGVNS. V shed 1 base, J shed 5 bases, and the junction held 5 bases outside the gene matches. The CDR3 spells CASSEWQDRHNEQFF. The DNA for the CDR3 is TGTGCCAGCAGTGAATGGCAGGACAGGCACAATGAGCAGTTCTTC.

This clonotype was found many times. This rearrangement joins TRBV3-1 to TRBJ1-4, with TRBD1 as a possible D gene (5 bases). V was pared by 6 bases and J by 8 bases, with 16 bases between. CDR1 is LGHDT and CDR2 is YNNKEL in the germline V gene (reference sequence). This CDR3 comprises 14 residues. The CDR3 DNA is TGTGCCAGCAGTCCGAGTTCTGGGGGGGAAAAACTGTTTTTT. Protein sequence: CASSPSSGGEKLFF.

V is TRBV18 and J is TRBJ2-7, with 14 nucleotides matching TRBD2. The length of the CDR3 is 15 residues. Germline V lookup: CDR1 KGHSH, CDR2 LQKENI. V gave up 6 bases and J gave up 5 bases; unmatched junction bases: 6. Here the CDR3 reads CASSTGLAGVDEQYF. In nucleotides, the CDR3 is TGTGCCAGCTCGACGGGACTAGCGGGAGTCGACGAGCAGTACTTC.

This clonotype was observed many times. At one boundary the junction diverges from the germline segment, which might be a read error. The chain combines TRBV7-7 with TRBJ2-1, with D perhaps matching TRBD2 (6 bases). Germline V gives CDR1 SSHAT, CDR2 FNYEAQ (reference sequence). The CDR3 length is 15 residues. The CDR3, as DNA: TGTGCTAGCAGCTTAGGGTGGGGAGGTAACAATGAGCAGTTCTTC. This gives the protein CASSLGWGGNNEQFF. Combining the CDR3 with reference TRBV7-7 and TRBJ2-1 gives the whole variable domain GAGVSQSPRYKVTKRGQDVTLRCDPISSHATLYWYQQALGQGPEFLTYFNYEAQPDKSGLPSDRFSAERPEGSISTLTIQRTEQRDSAMYRCASSLGWGGNNEQFFGPGTRLTVL.

The chain carries TRBV5-1 and TRBJ2-2, with TRBD2 matching 10 bases. The V segment lost 2 bases and the J segment 5 bases; nucleotides outside the gene matches: 9. The CDR3 loop spans 17 amino acids. Germline V gene sequence: CDR1 SGHRS, CDR2 YFSETQ. Here the CDR3 DNA reads TGCGCCAGCAGCTTATCAGCGGGGGGGCCCACGACCGGGGAGCTGTTTTTT. Residues: CASSLSAGGPTTGELFF.

The chain joins TRBV7-2 to TRBJ2-1; possible D gene TRBD2, 6 bases. The CDR3 spans 15 residues. Trimming left V 1 base short and J 4 bases short, with 11 bases between. Germline V gene data show CDR1 as SGHTA and CDR2 as FQGNSA. CDR3: CASSLDPGVYNEQFF. The CDR3, as DNA: TGTGCCAGCAGCTTAGATCCGGGGGTGTACAATGAGCAGTTCTTC.

This clonotype was counted ten times or more. The chain is built from TRBV27 and TRBJ2-7; TRBD2 matches at 9 bases. J gave up 3 bases and V 1 base, and 4 bases lay outside the gene matches. The V gene's germline CDR1 is MNHEY and CDR2 SMNVEV (reference sequence). The CDR3 runs 15 residues. CDR3 loop: CASSLFPSGNYEQYF. The CDR3 DNA is TGTGCCAGCAGTTTATTTCCTAGCGGGAACTACGAGCAGTACTTC.

This clonotype was seen many times. The chain employs TRBV20-1 and TRBJ2-1; TRBD2 matches 8 bases. This CDR3 is 16 amino acids long. Germline CDR1 and CDR2: DFQATT and SNEGSKA (reference sequence). V was clipped by 6 bases and J by 1 base; unmatched bases: 11. CDR3 loop: CSARTLSGKSYNEQFF. The DNA for the CDR3 is TGCAGTGCGAGGACCCTTAGCGGGAAATCCTACAATGAGCAGTTCTTC.

This clonotype came up many times. V gene TRBV5-1 combines with J gene TRBJ2-1, with 8 bases that match TRBD1. The V gene's germline CDR1 is SGHRS and CDR2 YFSETQ. The CDR3 spans 16 residues. After removal of 3 bases from V and 2 bases from J, the junction contained 7 bases not matched to a gene. Written as DNA, the CDR3 is TGCGCCAGCAGCTACAGGACAGGGAACACCTACAATGAGCAGTTCTTC. Amino acids: CASSYRTGNTYNEQFF.

The table lists this clonotype with many counts. The V and J genes are TRBV3-1 and TRBJ2-5, with TRBD2 identical over 12 bases. The CDR3 has 16 amino acids. Losses at the gene ends were 4 bases for V and 1 base for J; bases not matched to a gene: 4. The germline V gene has CDR1 LGHDT and CDR2 YNNKEL (reference sequence). This CDR3 reads CASSPELAGGQETQYF. In DNA, the CDR3 is TGTGCCAGCAGCCCTGAACTAGCGGGGGGCCAAGAGACCCAGTACTTC.

This clonotype was detected ten times or more. The V gene is TRBV7-6, the J gene TRBJ2-5; tentatively, D is TRBD1 or TRBD2 (6 bases each). V dropped 4 bases and J dropped 5 bases, with 14 bases sitting between them. This CDR3 is built from 14 residues. Germline loops: CDR1 SGHVS, CDR2 FNYEAQ. CDR3: CASSSSRGRETQYF. Here the CDR3 DNA reads TGTGCCAGCAGCTCCAGCCGGGGGCGGGAGACCCAGTACTTC.

This clonotype was counted ten times or more. The junction differs from germline at one of its ends, possibly a read error. The genes are TRBV20-1 and TRBJ2-2, with 7 bases matching TRBD1. The CDR3 totals 16 residues. Germline assignment: CDR1 DFQATT and CDR2 SNEGSKA (reference sequence). Here the CDR3 DNA reads TGCAGTCCTAGAGTCCCGACAGGGACGAACACCGGGGAGCTGTTTTTT. Protein: CSPRVPTGTNTGELFF.

The table lists this clonotype with many counts. The rearrangement links TRBV29-1 to TRBJ1-2; D may be TRBD1 (5 bases). Germline V gene sequence: CDR1 SQVTM, CDR2 ANQGSEA. The CDR3 covers 12 residues. V lost 4 bases, J lost 7 bases, and 13 bases lay in between. The CDR3 is CSVGSGRGGYTF. DNA for the CDR3: TGCAGCGTTGGCTCAGGGAGAGGTGGCTACACCTTC.

The chain joins TRBV7-2 to TRBJ2-1, with D unclear. The CDR3 covers 13 residues. V lost 4 bases and J 10 bases, leaving 14 bases between the germline ends. From germline, CDR1 is SGHTA and CDR2 FQGNSA. The CDR3 coding sequence is TGTGCCAGCAGCTCCCGGCGGAACTACGAGCAGTTCTTC. This encodes CASSSRRNYEQFF. Drawing the rest from reference TRBV7-2 and TRBJ2-1, the complete variable domain is GAGVSQSPSNKVTEKGKDVELRCDPISGHTALYWYRQSLGQGLEFLIYFQGNSAPDKSGLPSDRFSAERTGGSVSTLTIQRTQQEDSAVYLCASSSRRNYEQFFGPGTRLTVL.

This clonotype was counted many times. V and J are TRBV5-6 and TRBJ2-1, with TRBD2 matching over 9 bases. Trimming removed 2 bases from V and 6 bases from J; junction bases left unmatched: 12. The germline CDR1 and CDR2 sequences are SGHDT and YYEEEE. The CDR3 totals 17 residues. The CDR3: CASSFLASGKRGNEQFF. The CDR3, as DNA: TGTGCCAGCAGCTTTTTAGCTAGCGGGAAAAGGGGCAATGAGCAGTTCTTC.

This clonotype has ten or more counts. The chain carries TRBV2 and TRBJ1-4; D is ambiguous. The germline gives CDR1 SNHLY, CDR2 FYNNEI. The CDR3 consists of 15 residues. The V and J ends lost 7 bases and 0 bases respectively, with 12 bases between them. The CDR3 coding sequence is TGTGCCAGCACCCTCACGGCCTCAACTAATGAAAAACTGTTTTTT. This codes for CASTLTASTNEKLFF.